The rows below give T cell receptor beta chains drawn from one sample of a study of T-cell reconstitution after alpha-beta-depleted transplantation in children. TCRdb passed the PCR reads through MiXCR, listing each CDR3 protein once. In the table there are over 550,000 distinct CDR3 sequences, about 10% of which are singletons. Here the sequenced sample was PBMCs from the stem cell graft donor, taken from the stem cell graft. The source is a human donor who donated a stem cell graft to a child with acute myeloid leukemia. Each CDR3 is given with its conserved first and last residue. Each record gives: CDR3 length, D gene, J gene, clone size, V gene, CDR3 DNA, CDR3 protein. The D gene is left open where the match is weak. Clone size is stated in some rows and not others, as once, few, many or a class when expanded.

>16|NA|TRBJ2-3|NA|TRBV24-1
TGTGCCACCAGTGATTTGAGAGGGCCGTCTCCAGATACGCAGTATTTT
CATSDLRGPSPDTQYF
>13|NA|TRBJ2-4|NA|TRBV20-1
TGCAGTGCTAGAGGGGACCAGAAAAACATTCAGTACTTC
CSARGDQKNIQYF
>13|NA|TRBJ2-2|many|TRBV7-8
TGTGCCAGCAGCTTTAAATACACCGGGGAGCTGTTTTTT
CASSFKYTGELFF
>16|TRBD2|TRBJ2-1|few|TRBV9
TGTGCCAGCAGCGCGAGGGCGGGAGGGCCCTTCAATGAGCAGTTCTTC
CASSARAGGPFNEQFF
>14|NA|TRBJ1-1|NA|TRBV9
TGTGCCAGCAGCCCAGACAAACCGAACACTGAAGCTTTCTTT
CASSPDKPNTEAFF
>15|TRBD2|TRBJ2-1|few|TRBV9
TGTGCCAGCAGTGATACTAGCGGGAGGATCAATGAGCAGTTCTTC
CASSDTSGRINEQFF
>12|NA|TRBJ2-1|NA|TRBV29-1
TGCAGCGCAAACAGGCTACCCAATGAGCAGTTCTTC
CSANRLPNEQFF
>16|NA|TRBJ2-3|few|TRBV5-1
TGCGCCAGCAGCCGAAGTCTGGGGGCCGGCACAGATACGCAGTATTTT
CASSRSLGAGTDTQYF
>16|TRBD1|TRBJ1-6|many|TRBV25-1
TGTGCCAGCAGTGATACCGGGACAGGGGATAATTCACCCCTCCACTTT
CASSDTGTGDNSPLHF
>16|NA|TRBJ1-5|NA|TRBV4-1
TGCGCCAGCAGCCAAGACCGGGGGTTCAGCAATCAGCCCCAGCATTTT
CASSQDRGFSNQPQHF
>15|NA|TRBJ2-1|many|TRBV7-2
TGTGCCGCGACGAGAAGGGCTCACTCCTACAATGAGCAGTTCTTC
CAATRRAHSYNEQFF
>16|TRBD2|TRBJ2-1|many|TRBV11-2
TGTGCCAGCAGGCTAGCGGGAGAGTCGACCTACAATGAGCAGTTCTTC
CASRLAGESTYNEQFF
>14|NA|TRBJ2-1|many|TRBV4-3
TGCGCCAGCAGCCAGACAACGGCCGAAAATGAGCAGTTCTTC
CASSQTTAENEQFF
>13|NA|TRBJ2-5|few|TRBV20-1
TGCAGTGTTCAGGCAGGGGGGTGGGAGACCCAGTACTTC
CSVQAGGWETQYF
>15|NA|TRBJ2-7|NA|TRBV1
TGTACCAGCAGCCCCCCCGCAGCTAGCGATTACGAGCAGTACTTC
CTSSPPAASDYEQYF
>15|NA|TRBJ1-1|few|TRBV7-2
TGTGCCAGCAGCTTAAGGACGCTTTTGAACACTGAAGCTTTCTTT
CASSLRTLLNTEAFF
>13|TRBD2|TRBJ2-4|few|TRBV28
TGTGCCAGCGGTTTGACTAGCGGAAGAGGGCAGTACTTC
CASGLTSGRGQYF
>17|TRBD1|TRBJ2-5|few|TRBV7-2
TGTGCCAGCAGCTCGTGGTTGGGACAGCCAAGATCAGGGACCCAGTACTTC
CASSSWLGQPRSGTQYF
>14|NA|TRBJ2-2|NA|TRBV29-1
TGCAGCGTCGAGGACAAGTCTGACACCGGGGAGCTGTTTTTT
CSVEDKSDTGELFF